A single TCR beta chain is shown here with its context. The data are from a study of CXCR3-negative and CXCR3-positive naive CD8 T cells. The CD45RO-CCR7+CD27+CD95- phenotype denoted naive CD8+ T cells. The authors prepared UMI-labeled TRB cDNA libraries by 5' RACE. Following a re-call of the 5' RACE reads, TCRdb has one entry per CDR3 protein and lacks DNA. The sample totals 100,000 to 150,000 distinct CDR3 sequences; its top ten clones hold under 0.5%. This sequence originates from a human donor in good health. Some clones in this sample may be carry-over from other donors' samples. The source material was naive CXCR3- CD8+ T cells from blood. Subset meaning: CD45RO-CCR7+CD27+CD95- naive CD8+ T cells lacking CXCR3 (TNR3-).

CDR3: CASRWGTENTEAFF. The chain couples TRBV12-3 or TRBV12-4 to TRBJ1-1. This CDR3 has 14 residues.